What follows are 5 T cell receptor beta chains derived from one specimen sequenced in a study of regulatory T cells in long-lasting Graves disease. Sample time point: newly diagnosed GD, antithyroid drugs for less than 3 months. PBMC-extracted RNA yielded the TCR library. To make TCR beta libraries, researchers used iRepertoire HTBI primers and Arm-PCR of CDR3 regions. Each CDR3 protein gets one entry after TCRdb re-called the multiplex PCR reads with MiXCR. The sample shows around 500,000 distinct CDR3 sequences, roughly 13% of them seen only once. These data also featured in a second study, about T cells in Graves' hyperthyroidism and ophthalmopathy.

This specimen was peripheral blood mononuclear cells (PBMCs), taken at new diagnosis, from a patient treated with antithyroid drugs. These receptors were obtained from a man aged 30 to 39 with Graves disease.

This clonotype was detected ten times or more. The chain joins TRBV2 to TRBJ2-7, with D unresolved. Germline V gene sequence: CDR1 SNHLY, CDR2 FYNNEI. V was cut by 6 bases and J by 0 bases, with 9 bases left in between. This CDR3 is 13 amino acids long. The CDR3 DNA reads TGTGCCAGCAGAGGCGAGTTCTCCTACGAGCAGTACTTC. Amino acids: CASRGEFSYEQYF.

This clonotype appeared many times. The chain recombines TRBV6-1 with TRBJ2-7, with D uncertain. V dropped 0 bases and J dropped 3 bases, with 15 bases sitting between them. CDR1 and CDR2 from the germline V gene are MNHNS and SASEGT. The CDR3 extends over 16 amino acids. CDR3 amino acids: CASSEAMNSWSYEQYF. The DNA for the CDR3 is TGTGCCAGCAGTGAAGCTATGAATTCGTGGAGCTACGAGCAGTACTTC.

The chain employs TRBV7-2 and TRBJ2-1; 12 bases line up with TRBD2. The CDR3 extends over 18 amino acids. Trimming at V came to 1 base and at J to 7 bases, leaving 11 bases not matched to a gene. CDR1 and CDR2 (germline): SGHTA, FQGNSA. The CDR3 reads CASSLGETSGRVGNEQFF. The CDR3 nucleotides are TGTGCCAGCAGCTTAGGGGAGACTAGCGGGAGAGTGGGGAATGAGCAGTTCTTC.

The table lists this clonotype with many counts. The rearrangement links TRBV5-1 to TRBJ2-1; D ambiguous. The germline CDR1 and CDR2 sequences are SGHRS and YFSETQ. The germline V and J ends were trimmed by 0 bases and 7 bases, with 17 bases remaining between them. The CDR3 is made up of 16 amino acids. As DNA, the CDR3 is TGCGCCAGCAGCTTGGGGCCCGTTGGAAATGGAAATGAGCAGTTCTTC. This encodes CASSLGPVGNGNEQFF.

The chain has TRBV27 and TRBJ2-5; 7 nucleotides align to TRBD2. V shed 4 bases and J 1 base; nucleotides not matched to a gene: 15. Germline V CDR1 and CDR2: MNHEY, SMNVEV (reference sequence). The length of the CDR3 is 18 residues. The chain's CDR3 is CASSSWTSGTQAQETQYF. CDR3 nucleotides: TGTGCCAGCAGTTCATGGACTAGTGGTACTCAAGCCCAAGAGACCCAGTACTTC.